This T cell receptor (beta chain) is from a study of shared clonotypes between healthy human individuals. The protocol was immunoSEQ multiplex PCR, while the TCRdb copy is restricted to in-frame clones and leaves out a portion. Among 190,000 or so clones listed, around 63% were seen once. Unmatched junction bases numbered 5, after V lost 0 bases and J lost 1 base. Per germline, CDR1 SGHRS and CDR2 YFSETQ. There are 16 residues in the CDR3. The rearrangement uses TRBV5-1 and TRBJ2-7; 9 positions match TRBD2. Material for sequencing was memory CD4+ T cells sorted from blood. The subset here: CD45RA-negative fraction. The TCR sequence derives from a young man in good health. CDR3 sequence reads: CASSLAGSGSSYEQYF. CDR3 nucleotide sequence: TGCGCCAGCAGCTTGGCAGGTAGCGGGAGTTCCTACGAGCAGTACTTC.